This TCR beta chain came from a study of blood T cell repertoires in COVID-19. For the study at large: Samples representing acute and convalescent COVID-19 were sourced from the United States, Italy and Spain. PBMCs, B-cell-depleted T cells, or T cells were the source of the cDNA or gDNA that made up the material.

The germline V gene has CDR1 MNHEY and CDR2 SVGAGI. CDR3 length equals 13 residues. V dropped 2 bases and J dropped 7 bases, with 9 bases sitting between them. Libraries were prepared by immunoSEQ multiplex PCR; TCRdb keeps only in-frame clonotypes and omits some of them. This table holds approximately 100,000 clones, about 90% found once. The receptor was derived from a man in his fifties or sixties with acute or convalescent COVID-19. Sequencing was done on a sample of peripheral blood. V and J are TRBV6-5 and TRBJ1-5, with D unresolved. This chain's CDR3 is CASSYGVRQPQHF. The CDR3 DNA sequence: TGTGCCAGCAGTTACGGCGTGAGGCAGCCCCAGCATTTT.